This TCR beta chain came from a study of blood T cell repertoires in COVID-19. Study context: T cells, B-cell-depleted T cells, or PBMCs supplied cDNA or gDNA.

Only in-frame clones appear in the TCRdb table, and some are missing; sequencing was by immunoSEQ multiplex PCR. In the table there are 100,000 or so clones, approximately 85% of which are singletons. The length of the CDR3 is 15 residues. CDR1 SGHRS and CDR2 YFSETQ come from the germline V gene. V shed 5 bases, J shed 5 bases, and the junction held 8 bases outside the gene matches. The sequenced sample consisted of peripheral blood. The receptor was derived from a woman aged 55 to 70 with acute or convalescent COVID-19. This rearrangement joins TRBV5-1 to TRBJ2-2; 8 bases align to TRBD2. The CDR3 spells CASSSPGLGTGELFF. The CDR3 nucleotides read TGCGCCAGCAGTTCGCCGGGACTAGGGACCGGGGAGCTGTTTTTT.